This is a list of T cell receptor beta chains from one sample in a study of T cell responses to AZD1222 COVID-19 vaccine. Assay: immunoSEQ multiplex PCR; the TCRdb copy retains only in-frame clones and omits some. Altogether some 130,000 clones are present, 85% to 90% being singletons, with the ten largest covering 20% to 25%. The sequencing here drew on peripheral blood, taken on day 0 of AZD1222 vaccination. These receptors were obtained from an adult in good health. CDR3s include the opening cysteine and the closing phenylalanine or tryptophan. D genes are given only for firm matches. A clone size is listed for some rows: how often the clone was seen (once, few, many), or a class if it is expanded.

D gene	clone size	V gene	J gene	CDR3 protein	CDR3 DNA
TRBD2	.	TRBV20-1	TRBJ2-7	CSASSSGGSWEQYF	TGCAGTGCTAGTAGTAGCGGGGGGTCCTGGGAGCAGTACTTC
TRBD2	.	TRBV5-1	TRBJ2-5	CASSPRESWETQYF	TGCGCCAGCAGCCCGCGGGAGTCTTGGGAGACCCAGTACTTC
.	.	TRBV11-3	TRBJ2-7	CASSYKYRRSYEQYF	TGTGCCAGCAGTTACAAGTACAGGAGATCCTACGAGCAGTACTTC
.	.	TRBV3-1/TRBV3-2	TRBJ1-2	CASSRWQGTYGYTF	TGTGCCAGCAGCCGATGGCAGGGAACATATGGCTACACCTTC
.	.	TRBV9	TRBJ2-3	CASSVEVGITDTQYF	TGTGCCAGCAGCGTAGAGGTGGGGATCACAGATACGCAGTATTTT
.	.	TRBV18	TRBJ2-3	CASSPGGTHTDTQYF	TGTGCCAGCTCACCGGGGGGAACGCACACAGATACGCAGTATTTT
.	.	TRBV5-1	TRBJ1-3	CASGEGSSGNTIYF	TGCGCCAGCGGCGAGGGGTCATCTGGAAACACCATATATTTT
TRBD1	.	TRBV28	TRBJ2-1	CASSDPRDRAYEQFF	TGTGCCAGCAGTGACCCCCGGGACAGGGCGTATGAGCAGTTCTTC
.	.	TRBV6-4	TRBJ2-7	CASSDSMGPLF	TGTGCCAGCAGTGACTCGATGGGGCCTTTATTC
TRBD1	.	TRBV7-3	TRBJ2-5	CASSLMGQGGQTQYF	TGTGCCAGCAGTCTTATGGGACAGGGGGGACAGACCCAGTACTTC
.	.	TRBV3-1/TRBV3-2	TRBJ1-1	CASSPRWGEAFF	TGTGCCAGCAGCCCGAGGTGGGGAGAAGCTTTCTTT
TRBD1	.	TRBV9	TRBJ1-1	CASSVGDRRSMNTEAFF	TGTGCCAGCAGCGTGGGGGACAGGCGGTCAATGAACACTGAAGCTTTCTTT
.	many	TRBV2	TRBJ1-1	CASRYRDGSPEAFF	TGTGCCAGCAGATACAGGGACGGCTCTCCTGAAGCTTTCTTT
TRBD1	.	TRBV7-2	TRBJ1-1	CASSPGATGGTEAFF	TGTGCCAGCAGCCCCGGCGCGACAGGGGGCACTGAAGCTTTCTTT
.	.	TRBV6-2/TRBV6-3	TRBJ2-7	CASSSKLAGIYEQYF	TGTGCCAGCAGTTCTAAACTGGCGGGGATCTACGAGCAGTACTTC
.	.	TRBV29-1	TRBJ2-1	CSVGRGAAYNEQFF	TGCAGCGTTGGTAGGGGGGCCGCCTACAATGAGCAGTTCTTC
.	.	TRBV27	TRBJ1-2	CASSLSLQRKDKGYTF	TGTGCCAGCAGTTTATCCCTGCAAAGAAAGGACAAAGGCTACACCTTC
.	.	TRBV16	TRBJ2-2	CASSQDDTGELFF	TGTGCCAGCAGCCAAGACGACACCGGGGAGCTGTTTTTT
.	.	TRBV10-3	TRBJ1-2	CAISPGASNYGYTF	TGTGCCATCAGTCCAGGGGCGTCTAACTATGGCTACACCTTC
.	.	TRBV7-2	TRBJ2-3	CASTLILLGPDTQYF	TGTGCCAGCACCCTGATTCTCCTGGGGCCAGATACGCAGTATTTT
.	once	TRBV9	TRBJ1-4	CASSPPGGRVEDEKLFF	TGTGCCAGCAGCCCACCGGGGGGCAGAGTTGAGGATGAAAAACTGTTTTTT
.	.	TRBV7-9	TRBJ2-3	CASSLVSGRYTDTQYF	TGTGCCAGCAGCTTAGTCTCGGGGAGATACACAGATACGCAGTATTTT
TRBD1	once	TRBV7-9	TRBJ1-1	CASSARQGRNVMNTEAFF	TGTGCCAGCAGCGCCCGACAGGGGAGAAATGTCATGAACACTGAAGCTTTCTTT
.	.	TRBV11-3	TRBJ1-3	CASSLDYSGNTIYF	TGTGCCAGCAGCCTGGACTACTCTGGAAACACCATATATTTT
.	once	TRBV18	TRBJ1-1	CASSPNAPSRSEAFF	TGTGCCAGCTCACCAAATGCCCCGAGCCGATCTGAAGCTTTCTTT
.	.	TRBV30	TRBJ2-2	CAWSVLSGHTGELFF	TGTGCCTGGAGTGTACTCAGCGGGCACACCGGGGAGCTGTTTTTT
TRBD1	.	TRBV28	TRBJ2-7	CASQGAGVYEQYF	TGTGCCAGCCAGGGGGCAGGGGTCTACGAGCAGTACTTC
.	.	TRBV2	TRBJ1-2	CASSEVDSLFNYGYTF	TGTGCCAGCAGTGAAGTCGACAGTCTTTTCAACTATGGCTACACCTTC
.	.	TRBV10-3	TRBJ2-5	CAISVGGPLQYF	TGTGCCATCAGTGTCGGCGGGCCGCTCCAGTACTTC
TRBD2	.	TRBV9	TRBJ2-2	CASSVEGGWDTGELFF	TGTGCCAGCAGCGTAGAGGGAGGGTGGGACACCGGGGAGCTGTTTTTT
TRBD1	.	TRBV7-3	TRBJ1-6	CASSSTGGNHSPLHF	TGTGCCAGCAGCTCGACAGGGGGTAATCATTCACCCCTCCACTTT
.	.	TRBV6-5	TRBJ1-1	CASSASAKGWGAFF	TGTGCCAGCAGCGCCAGCGCAAAGGGATGGGGAGCTTTCTTT
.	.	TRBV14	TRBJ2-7	CASSQDWFGEQYF	TGTGCCAGCAGCCAAGATTGGTTTGGCGAGCAGTACTTC
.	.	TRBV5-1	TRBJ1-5	CASSPTGNQPQHF	TGCGCCAGCAGCCCTACAGGGAACCAGCCCCAGCATTTT
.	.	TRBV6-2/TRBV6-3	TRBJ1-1	CASSYRVSTEAFF	TGTGCCAGCAGTTACAGGGTATCGACTGAAGCTTTCTTT
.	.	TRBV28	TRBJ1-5	CASSSSALGDQPQHF	TGTGCCAGCAGTAGTTCCGCTCTAGGGGACCAGCCCCAGCATTTT
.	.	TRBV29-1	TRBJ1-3	CSVDRVGTIYF	TGCAGCGTTGACAGGGTAGGCACCATATATTTT
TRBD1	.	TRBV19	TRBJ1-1	CASSLTGAKGAFF	TGTGCCAGTAGCCTGACAGGGGCCAAAGGTGCTTTCTTT
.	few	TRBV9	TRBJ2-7	CASSVDPGTSYEQYF	TGTGCCAGCAGCGTAGACCCGGGGACGTCCTACGAGCAGTACTTC
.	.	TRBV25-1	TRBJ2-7	CASSEQASSYEQYF	TGTGCCAGCAGTGAACAGGCATCCTCCTACGAGCAGTACTTC
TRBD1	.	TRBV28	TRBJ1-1	CASRTGGEATEAFF	TGTGCCAGCAGGACAGGGGGCGAGGCCACTGAAGCTTTCTTT
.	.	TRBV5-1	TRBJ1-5	CASSFDSLGSQPQHF	TGCGCCAGCAGCTTCGACAGTCTAGGTTCTCAGCCCCAGCATTTT
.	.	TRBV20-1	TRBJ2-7	CSASAGQYYEQYF	TGCAGTGCTAGTGCAGGACAATACTACGAGCAGTACTTC
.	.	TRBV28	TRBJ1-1	CASSIRQPSEAFF	TGTGCCAGCAGTATACGACAGCCGAGTGAAGCTTTCTTT
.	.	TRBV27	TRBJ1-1	CASAEDPNTEAFF	TGTGCCAGCGCGGAAGATCCGAACACTGAAGCTTTCTTT
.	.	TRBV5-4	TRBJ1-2	CASSLAGSSYGYTF	TGTGCCAGCAGCTTGGCAGGGTCTTCATATGGCTACACCTTC
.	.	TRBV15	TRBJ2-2	CATSRPGFVWRNTGELFF	TGTGCCACCAGCAGACCAGGGTTTGTTTGGCGGAACACCGGGGAGCTGTTTTTT
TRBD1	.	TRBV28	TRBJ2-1	CASSSGTGMVREQFF	TGTGCCAGCAGTTCGGGGACAGGGATGGTACGTGAGCAGTTCTTC
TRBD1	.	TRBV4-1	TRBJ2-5	CASSQAGTGDQETQYF	TGCGCCAGCAGCCAGGCCGGGACAGGGGACCAAGAGACCCAGTACTTC
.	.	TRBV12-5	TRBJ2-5	CASGLGKETQYF	TGTGCTAGTGGCCTGGGCAAAGAGACCCAGTACTTC
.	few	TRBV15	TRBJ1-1	CATSRDRGSEAFF	TGTGCCACCAGCAGAGATCGTGGGAGTGAAGCTTTCTTT
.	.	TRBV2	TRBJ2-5	CASSEEAAFQETQYF	TGTGCCAGCAGTGAGGAGGCAGCTTTCCAAGAGACCCAGTACTTC
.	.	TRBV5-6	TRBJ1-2	CASSLVGATQYGYTF	TGTGCCAGCAGCTTGGTAGGGGCGACTCAATATGGCTACACCTTC
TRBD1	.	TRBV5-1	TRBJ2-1	CASSSTGTGINEQFF	TGCGCCAGCAGCTCGACCGGGACAGGGATAAATGAGCAGTTCTTC
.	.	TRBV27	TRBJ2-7	CASSLFPPWGTYEQYF	TGTGCCAGCAGTTTATTTCCGCCGTGGGGTACCTACGAGCAGTACTTC